The TCR beta chain described here comes from a study of cytotoxic CD8 clonotypes in ibrutinib-treated CLL. Study summary: On average, each sample had hundreds of thousands of productive templates and under 95,000 productive rearrangements.

Study outcomes and limitations: Sampling times differed between sustained-remission and progressing patients.

This clone was seen just once. What it recognizes is unknown. The protocol was immunoSEQ multiplex PCR, while the TCRdb copy is restricted to in-frame clones and leaves out a portion. The data hold some 310,000 clones, with more than 65% observed a single time. V lost 3 bases and J lost 7, with 13 bases in between. CDR1 and CDR2 from the germline V gene are SGHVS and FQNEAQ. The CDR3 loop spans 14 amino acids. The TCR sequence derives from a human donor with chronic lymphocytic leukemia. The gene calls are TRBV7-8 and TRBJ2-1; the D is unclear. The sequenced sample was PBMCs, obtained before ibrutinib treatment. CDR3 bases: TGTGCCAGCAGCTTTCGCTCGAACGTAAATGAGCAGTTCTTC. This encodes CASSFRSNVNEQFF.